This is a list of T cell receptor beta chains from one sample in a study of Graves' ophthalmopathy and Graves' hyperthyroidism. TCRdb re-called the multiplex PCR reads with MiXCR, one entry per CDR3 protein. The table includes under 200,000 distinct CDR3 sequences, less than 45% detected once. The sample comprised peripheral blood. Receptors originate from a woman aged 40 to 55 with Graves' ophthalmopathy. Each CDR3 is given with its conserved first and last residue. D genes are given only for firm matches. Clone size is not always given. Where it is, it says once, few, many or a class for expanded clones.

j_gene	abundance	d_gene	v_gene	CDR3aa	CDR3nt
TRBJ2-7	.	.	TRBV27	CASSPGRASEQYF	TGTGCCAGCAGTCCAGGCAGGGCCAGCGAGCAGTACTTC
TRBJ1-2	.	.	TRBV6-1	CASKRTDGYTF	TGTGCCAGCAAGAGGACAGATGGCTACACCTTC
TRBJ1-1	many	.	TRBV6-1	CASSEPTVMNTEAFF	TGTGCCAGCAGTGAACCGACAGTTATGAACACTGAAGCTTTCTTT
TRBJ1-1	.	.	TRBV7-2	CASSPQQGGTEAFF	TGTGCCAGCAGCCCGCAACAGGGTGGCACTGAAGCTTTCTTT
TRBJ1-2	.	.	TRBV27	CASSLRGVDGYTF	TGTGCCAGCAGTTTAAGGGGAGTCGATGGCTACACCTTC
TRBJ1-1	many	.	TRBV12-3/TRBV12-4	CASSRHAGGKRNTEAFF	TGTGCCAGCAGTCGACATGCGGGGGGGAAGCGAAACACTGAAGCTTTCTTT
TRBJ1-3	many	.	TRBV11-2	CASSFGGTGNTIYF	TGTGCCAGCAGCTTCGGAGGGACTGGAAACACCATATATTTT
TRBJ2-5	many	.	TRBV7-2	CASSLRQGWETQYF	TGTGCCAGCAGCTTAAGGCAGGGATGGGAGACCCAGTACTTC
TRBJ2-2	.	.	TRBV19	CASRPTAGELFF	TGTGCCAGTAGGCCGACCGCCGGGGAGCTGTTTTTT
TRBJ2-7	.	TRBD2	TRBV20-1	CSADGLAGQQYF	TGCAGTGCAGATGGACTAGCGGGTCAGCAGTACTTC
TRBJ2-7	many	.	TRBV3-1	CASSQAGTKSYEQYF	TGTGCCAGCAGCCAAGCCGGGACAAAGTCCTACGAGCAGTACTTC
TRBJ1-6	many	TRBD1	TRBV19	CASRNRGQNSPLHF	TGTGCCAGTAGGAACAGGGGGCAGAATTCACCCCTCCACTTT
TRBJ2-7	many	.	TRBV6-5	CASSYWRSYEQYF	TGTGCCAGCAGTTATTGGCGGAGCTACGAGCAGTACTTC
TRBJ2-6	many	TRBD1	TRBV6-2/TRBV6-3	CASRIRTGRSSGANVLTF	TGTGCCAGCAGAATTAGGACAGGGAGGAGCTCTGGGGCCAACGTCCTGACTTTC
TRBJ1-3	many	TRBD1	TRBV30	CAWSAGGTATIYF	TGTGCCTGGAGTGCGGGGGGGACAGCCACCATATATTTT
TRBJ2-7	once	TRBD1	TRBV4-1	CASSQAGQGRKYEQYF	TGCGCCAGCAGCCAAGCAGGACAGGGGAGGAAATACGAGCAGTACTTC
TRBJ2-7	many	.	TRBV28	CASSSPRAGSYEQYF	TGTGCCAGCAGTTCCCCCCGGGCCGGTAGCTACGAGCAGTACTTC
TRBJ1-5	.	.	TRBV12-3/TRBV12-4	CASSPRSLWQPQHF	TGTGCCAGCAGCCCCCGGAGTCTGTGGCAGCCCCAGCATTTT
TRBJ1-2	few	TRBD1	TRBV30	CAWTWGQTKHGYTF	TGTGCCTGGACGTGGGGACAGACCAAGCATGGCTACACCTTC
TRBJ1-5	many	.	TRBV2	CASSDPAFNQPQHF	TGTGCCAGCAGTGATCCAGCTTTTAATCAGCCCCAGCATTTT
TRBJ2-7	.	.	TRBV6-2/TRBV6-3	CASSRLPVAGSYEQYF	TGTGCCAGCAGTCGGTTACCGGTGGCGGGGTCCTACGAGCAGTACTTC
TRBJ1-1	.	.	TRBV18	CASSPPRGGVKNTEAFF	TGTGCCAGCTCACCACCGAGAGGAGGGGTTAAGAACACTGAAGCTTTCTTT
TRBJ1-1	.	.	TRBV7-2	CASSWTDSMNTEAFF	TGTGCCAGCAGCTGGACTGATAGCATGAACACTGAAGCTTTCTTT
TRBJ1-2	many	TRBD1	TRBV10-3	CAISETTGQGYGYTF	TGTGCCATCAGTGAGACGACCGGACAGGGGTATGGCTACACCTTC
TRBJ2-7	many	.	TRBV19	CASSIQGGNFHEQYF	TGTGCCAGTAGTATACAAGGAGGTAATTTCCACGAGCAGTACTTC
TRBJ2-7	.	TRBD2	TRBV28	CASSFLVPITSGRPGYEQYF	TGTGCCAGCAGTTTTCTCGTCCCAATCACTAGCGGGAGACCAGGATACGAGCAGTACTTC
TRBJ2-5	few	.	TRBV7-8	CASSPDKVLYF	TGTGCCAGCAGCCCCGACAAGGTACTCTACTTC
TRBJ1-6	many	.	TRBV9	CASSPGAHTGSPLHF	TGTGCCAGCAGCCCCGGGGCTCACACGGGGTCACCCCTCCACTTT
TRBJ2-2	many	TRBD1	TRBV11-2	CASSPDRLTGELFF	TGTGCCAGCAGCCCGGACAGGCTCACCGGGGAGCTGTTTTTT
TRBJ2-7	.	TRBD2	TRBV6-1	CASSESLGLAAYEQYF	TGTGCCAGCAGTGAAAGTCTGGGACTAGCAGCCTACGAGCAGTACTTC
TRBJ2-7	once	.	TRBV7-8	CASSLVAQSYEQYF	TGTGCCAGCAGCTTAGTAGCCCAGAGCTACGAGCAGTACTTC
TRBJ1-2	many	.	TRBV28	CASSERNYGYTF	TGTGCCAGCAGCGAACGAAACTATGGCTACACCTTC
TRBJ2-2	many	.	TRBV29-1	CSVQGTSNTGELFF	TGCAGCGTGCAGGGGACGTCGAACACCGGGGAGCTGTTTTTT
TRBJ2-4	many	.	TRBV10-3	CATSGANIQYF	TGTGCCACCTCTGGGGCAAACATTCAGTACTTC
TRBJ1-1	.	.	TRBV30	CAWSVSSEAFF	TGTGCCTGGAGTGTTTCCAGTGAAGCTTTCTTT
TRBJ1-6	many	.	TRBV28	CASSSPVASPLHF	TGTGCCAGCAGTTCCCCCGTCGCTTCACCCCTCCACTTT
TRBJ1-1	few	.	TRBV11-2	CASSLFMGGRNTEAFF	TGTGCCAGCAGCTTATTCATGGGGGGGCGAAACACTGAAGCTTTCTTT
TRBJ1-6	few	.	TRBV24-1	CATSDSGVRSPLHF	TGTGCCACCAGTGATTCCGGGGTGAGATCACCCCTCCACTTT
TRBJ2-5	many	TRBD2	TRBV6-5	CASSYFSSGSRETQYF	TGTGCCAGCAGTTACTTTAGTAGCGGGAGTCGAGAGACCCAGTACTTC
TRBJ1-3	many	.	TRBV29-1	CSVRGSGNTIYF	TGCAGCGTCAGGGGATCTGGAAACACCATATATTTT
TRBJ2-7	many	.	TRBV12-3/TRBV12-4	CASSLARGAAYEQYF	TGTGCCAGCAGTTTAGCGCGAGGGGCGGCATACGAGCAGTACTTC
TRBJ1-2	many	.	TRBV19	CASCPAGAYGYTF	TGTGCCAGTTGCCCCGCAGGGGCCTATGGCTACACCTTC
TRBJ2-7	.	.	TRBV6-5	CASSYPDGYEQYF	TGTGCCAGCAGTTACCCTGACGGATACGAGCAGTACTTC
TRBJ2-7	many	TRBD2	TRBV6-2/TRBV6-3	CASSYKLAAYYEQYF	TGTGCCAGCAGTTATAAACTAGCGGCTTACTACGAGCAGTACTTC